This entry lists 27 T cell receptor beta chains sequenced from one sample in a study of blood T cell repertoires in COVID-19. Profiled with immunoSEQ multiplex PCR; TCRdb holds only in-frame clones, not every one. The data show about 270,000 clones, roughly 90% seen once. What was sequenced was peripheral blood. The receptor set was obtained from a woman in her 70s with COVID-19, enrolled during active disease.

The chain employs TRBV5-8 and TRBJ1-6, with D perhaps TRBD1 (5 bases). V was trimmed by 7 bases and J by 0 bases, leaving 14 bases between them. The germline V gene has CDR1 SGHTS and CDR2 YDEGEE. The CDR3 extends over 16 amino acids. CDR3 nucleotides: TGTGCCAGCTCCGGACAAGCAAGCTCCTATAATTCACCCCTCCACTTT. Translation: CASSGQASSYNSPLHF.

V usage is TRBV2 and J usage is TRBJ1-6, with 7 bases fitting TRBD1. The CDR3 contains 13 residues. The V gene's germline CDR1 is SNHLY and CDR2 FYNNEI. Trimming took 8 bases from V and 8 from J; bases not matched to a gene: 6. The CDR3 bases are TGTGCCAGCCGCGGACAGGTAGATTCACCCCTCCACTTT. This gives the protein CASRGQVDSPLHF.

The rearrangement uses TRBV19 and TRBJ2-7; 11 bases agree with TRBD2. J gave up 2 bases and V 5 bases, and 2 bases lay outside the gene matches. This CDR3 contains 14 residues. Germline values: CDR1 LNHDA, CDR2 SQIVND (reference sequence). The CDR3 DNA sequence: TGTGCCAGTAGTCTAGCGGGGGGAGCCTACGAGCAGTACTTC. As protein: CASSLAGGAYEQYF.

The V and J genes are TRBV10-3 and TRBJ1-1; D ambiguous. Trimming cost V 8 bases and J 7 bases, with 17 bases left between them. The germline V gene encodes CDR1 ENHRY and CDR2 SYGVKD. The CDR3 covers 13 residues. CDR3 bases: TGTGCCATCGTGACACAGCAACGGGGTGAAGCTTTCTTT. Translation: CAIVTQQRGEAFF.

V is TRBV3-1 (or the pseudogene TRBV3-2) and J is TRBJ1-2, with 7 nucleotides matching TRBD1. After removal of 4 bases from V and 4 bases from J, the junction contained 3 bases not matched to a gene. This CDR3 has 13 residues. Germline V lookup: CDR1 LGHDT, CDR2 YNNKEL (reference sequence). In DNA form, the CDR3 reads TGTGCCAGCAGCCTGGGACAGTTCTATGGCTACACCTTC. Its protein product is CASSLGQFYGYTF.

The V and J genes are TRBV30 and TRBJ1-2, with TRBD1 matching 9 bases. The CDR3 consists of 13 residues. Germline trimming cut 7 bases from V and 4 bases from J; bases unmatched to any gene: 7. Germline CDR1 and CDR2: GTSNPN and SVGIG (reference sequence). The CDR3 nucleotides are TGTGCCTCCACAGGGGGCGAAGGCTATGGCTACACCTTC. Its protein product is CASTGGEGYGYTF. The full variable domain, completed using reference TRBV30 and TRBJ1-2, is SQTIHQWPATLVQPVGSPLSLECTVEGTSNPNLYWYRQAAGRGLQLLFYSVGIGQISSEVPQNLSASRPQDRQFILSSKKLLLSDSGFYLCASTGGEGYGYTFGSGTRLTVV.

The chain employs TRBV29-1 and TRBJ2-3; TRBD2 matches at 11 bases. The CDR3 extends over 15 amino acids. From germline, CDR1 is SQVTM and CDR2 ANQGSEA. Germline trimming cut 4 bases from V and 4 bases from J; bases unmatched to any gene: 7. CDR3 coding DNA: TGCAGCGTTGGGGGGGGACTAGCGGTTCCAGATACGCAGTATTTT. This encodes CSVGGGLAVPDTQYF.

The J gene is TRBJ1-2, the V gene TRBV10-3; tentative D call: TRBD1 (5 bases). CDR1 ENHRY and CDR2 SYGVKD come from the germline V gene. Between the trimmed V and J ends, which lost 4 bases and 8 bases, there was a span of 14 bases. The CDR3 has 13 amino acids. The CDR3, as DNA: TGTGCCATCAGTGGGGAAAGGGGCGACGGCTACACCTTC. It yields the protein CAISGERGDGYTF.

This clone was observed a handful of times. This chain joins TRBV5-6 and TRBJ2-5; 7 bases fit TRBD2. J lost 2 bases, V lost 1 base, and 5 bases had no gene match. Germline CDR1 and CDR2: SGHDT and YYEEEE. This CDR3 region has 15 residues. CDR3 in amino acids: CASSLPSGIQETQYF. Written as DNA, the CDR3 is TGTGCCAGCAGCTTGCCTAGCGGTATTCAAGAGACCCAGTACTTC.

V is TRBV5-1 and J is TRBJ2-3; possibly TRBD1 for D (6 bases). This CDR3 spans 15 amino acids. V was clipped by 0 bases and J by 2 bases, with 10 bases between them. Germline V gives CDR1 SGHRS, CDR2 YFSETQ. CDR3 DNA: TGCGCCAGCAGCTTGGCCCAGGGGAACACAGATACGCAGTATTTT. Amino acid sequence: CASSLAQGNTDTQYF.

The chain couples TRBV9 to TRBJ1-1; no clear D. V shed 4 bases and J shed 6 bases, with 16 bases lying between them. The CDR3 spans 14 residues. Germline values: CDR1 SGDLS, CDR2 YYNGEE. CDR3 sequence reads: CASSSNGENPEAFF. CDR3 coding DNA: TGTGCCAGCAGCTCCAACGGGGAAAACCCTGAAGCTTTCTTT.

The chain joins TRBV2 to TRBJ1-2; D not resolved. The CDR3 spans 13 residues. Germline CDR1 SNHLY, CDR2 FYNNEI. V lost 4 bases and J 3 bases, leaving 9 bases between the germline ends. CDR3 residues: CASSALSYYGYTF. The CDR3 DNA reads TGTGCCAGCAGTGCCCTAAGTTACTATGGCTACACCTTC.

The chain couples TRBV9 to TRBJ1-2; no clear D. CDR3 length: 16 amino acids. The ends were cut back, 0 bases at V and 0 bases at J, with 12 bases in the middle. Germline-derived CDR1 and CDR2 are SGDLS and YYNGEE. This CDR3 reads CASSVDPAGANYGYTF. The CDR3 DNA sequence: TGTGCCAGCAGCGTAGATCCGGCCGGGGCTAACTATGGCTACACCTTC.

This chain uses TRBV12-3 or TRBV12-4 with TRBJ2-7; 7 bases line up with TRBD1. V was pared by 5 bases and J by 2 bases, with 3 bases of the junction left unmatched. The length of the CDR3 is 13 residues. CDR3 sequence reads: CASSPGQAYEQYF. The DNA of the CDR3 is TGTGCCAGCAGTCCCGGACAGGCCTACGAGCAGTACTTC.

The V and J genes are TRBV11-2 and TRBJ2-3, with 8 bases fitting TRBD1. The CDR3 length is 16 residues. Germline trimming cut 3 bases from V and 2 bases from J; bases unmatched to any gene: 7. Germline V lookup: CDR1 SGHAT, CDR2 FQNNGV. In DNA form, the CDR3 reads TGTGCCAGCAGCTTTAGGTCGCAGGGGGCCACAGATACGCAGTATTTT. It yields the protein CASSFRSQGATDTQYF.

The chain is built from TRBV4-1 and TRBJ1-1; D unclear. Trimming pared 0 bases from V and 5 bases from J, leaving 10 bases between. CDR1 MGHRA and CDR2 YSYEKL come from the germline V gene. This CDR3 region has 14 residues. For the CDR3, the DNA is TGCGCCAGCAGCCAAGATCCGGGGAGGACTGAAGCTTTCTTT. Its protein is CASSQDPGRTEAFF.

This sequence joins TRBV4-2 and TRBJ1-2; D unclear. Germline V lookup: CDR1 LGHNA, CDR2 YNFKEQ. Trimming took 2 bases from V and 0 from J, leaving 10 bases between them. This CDR3 comprises 15 residues. This CDR3 is CASSQMGGANYGYTF. The CDR3 bases are TGTGCCAGCAGCCAAATGGGAGGCGCTAACTATGGCTACACCTTC.

The rearrangement uses TRBV15 and TRBJ1-4, with D possibly TRBD1 on 6 matching bases. The CDR3 covers 15 residues. From germline, CDR1 is LNHNV and CDR2 YYDKDF (reference sequence). Trimming took off 3 bases at V and 8 bases at J, with 16 bases between the two ends. CDR3 sequence reads: CATSSRRTDIEKLFF. The CDR3 nucleotides read TGTGCCACCAGCAGCCGACGGACAGACATCGAAAAACTGTTTTTT.

The chain recombines TRBV7-4 with TRBJ1-5, with D possibly TRBD1 on 6 matching bases. The CDR3 sequence is 15 residues long. Germline V gives CDR1 SGHVT, CDR2 SQSDAQ. Deletions cut 1 base from V and 9 bases from J, with 16 bases between. CDR3 sequence: CASSLGGQGDRPQHF. The CDR3 DNA is TGTGCCAGCAGCTTAGGGGGGCAGGGTGATCGGCCCCAGCATTTT.

The rearrangement joins TRBV9 to TRBJ1-5; 9 bases match TRBD1. V lost 3 bases to trimming and J lost 6 bases; unmatched junction nucleotides: 4. CDR1 SGDLS and CDR2 YYNGEE come from the germline V gene. The CDR3 has 14 amino acids. CDR3 sequence: CASSAGQGSQPQHF. The CDR3 DNA follows: TGTGCCAGCAGCGCGGGACAGGGATCTCAGCCCCAGCATTTT.

J is TRBJ1-2 and V is TRBV6-5, with TRBD1 as a possible D gene (6 bases). V lost 7 bases and J 0 bases, leaving 12 bases between the germline ends. The CDR3 is 14 residues long. From germline, CDR1 is MNHEY and CDR2 SVGAGI. The CDR3 nucleotides read TGTGCCAGCATTTTTGGACAGACTAACTATGGCTACACCTTC. It is translated as CASIFGQTNYGYTF.

CDR3 sequence reads: CASSLPSGYQETQYF. CDR3 coding DNA: TGTGCCAGCAGCTTACCCTCAGGGTACCAAGAGACCCAGTACTTC. The V gene is TRBV7-9, the J gene TRBJ2-5, with a possible D match to TRBD1 (5 bases). Germline values: CDR1 SEHNR, CDR2 FQNEAQ (reference sequence). This CDR3 spans 15 amino acids. With 2 bases removed from V and 0 bases from J, the gap between germline ends came to 10 bases.

This chain connects TRBV28 to TRBJ1-5, with D maybe TRBD1 (5 bases). Deletions cut 6 bases from V and 0 bases from J, with 15 bases between. Germline CDR1 is MDHEN and CDR2 is SYDVKM. The CDR3 has 16 residues. This CDR3 reads CASRTEDSNSNQPQHF. The CDR3 DNA reads TGTGCCAGCAGGACCGAAGACAGCAATAGCAATCAGCCCCAGCATTTT.

The chain is built from TRBV21-1 and TRBJ2-3; the table calls TRBD1, which could not be checked here. TRBV21-1 counts as a pseudogene. This CDR3 region has 16 residues. Written as DNA, the CDR3 is TGTGCCAGCAGCAAAGGGGGGCGTCGGGGCACAGATACGCAGTATTTT. It is translated as CASSKGGRRGTDTQYF.

J is TRBJ1-2 and V is TRBV28, with D possibly TRBD1 on 6 matching bases. The CDR3 extends over 12 amino acids. The V end lost 5 bases, the J end lost 9 bases, and 13 bases lay between the germline ends. Germline CDR1 and CDR2: MDHEN and SYDVKM. As DNA, the CDR3 is TGTGCCAGCAGTGTACAGGGTAGCCGCTACACCTTC. Amino acids: CASSVQGSRYTF.

J is TRBJ2-7 and V is TRBV27; 10 bases fit TRBD1. Germline V CDR1 and CDR2: MNHEY, SMNVEV (reference sequence). The CDR3 length is 14 residues. V dropped 6 bases and J dropped 2; count of bases not matched to a gene: 4. The DNA for the CDR3 is TGTGCCAGCAGGTCGGACAGGGGGACCTACGAGCAGTACTTC. Residues: CASRSDRGTYEQYF.

This clone has more than one count but fewer than ten. The CDR3 loop is CAITRASADTEAFF. The CDR3, as DNA: TGTGCCATCACGAGGGCCAGCGCAGACACTGAAGCTTTCTTT. The V and J genes are TRBV10-3 and TRBJ1-1; no clear D. The V gene's germline CDR1 is ENHRY and CDR2 SYGVKD. V gave up 7 bases and J gave up 3 bases, with 15 bases separating them. The CDR3 length is 14 residues.